Each of the 20 T cell receptor beta chains below was sequenced from the same sample in a study of shared clonotypes between healthy human individuals. Here immunoSEQ multiplex PCR was the method, and the copy in TCRdb shows in-frame clones only, minus some. The repertoire holds around 1.5 million clones, with 95% to 99% as singletons. What was sequenced was naive CD4+ T cells sorted from blood. Subset defined: CD45RA+ positively selected. Every receptor here comes from a man aged 25 to 40 in good health.

Details on this clone: The sample holds other DNA sequences that translate to the same CDR3. The chain employs TRBV7-9 and TRBJ2-7, with D perhaps TRBD2 (5 bases). The CDR3 is 13 amino acids. In germline, CDR1 is SEHNR, CDR2 FQNEAQ (reference sequence). Trimming took off 2 bases at V and 6 bases at J, with 11 bases between the two ends. The chain's CDR3 is CASSLTREGEQYF. The CDR3 DNA reads as TGTGCCAGCAGCTTAACCCGTGAGGGCGAGCAGTACTTC.

J is TRBJ2-1 and V is TRBV28; the match to TRBD1 covers 7 bases. The CDR3 is made up of 12 amino acids. The germline V gene encodes CDR1 MDHEN and CDR2 SYDVKM. Trimming at V came to 8 bases and at J to 3 bases, leaving 1 base not matched to a gene. The CDR3 nucleotides are TGTGCCAGCCGGGACAGCTACAATGAGCAGTTCTTC. Protein: CASRDSYNEQFF.

V is TRBV14 and J is TRBJ2-1, with D unclear. The germline V gene has CDR1 SGHDN and CDR2 FVKESK. The CDR3 has 14 residues. Trimming cost V 2 bases and J 2 bases, with 7 bases left between them. CDR3 nucleotide sequence: TGTGCCAGCAGCCAAACCTCCGCCTACAATGAGCAGTTCTTC. Translation: CASSQTSAYNEQFF.

V and J are TRBV19 and TRBJ2-7, with a tentative D call TRBD2 (6 bases). CDR1 is LNHDA, CDR2 SQIVND, per germline (reference sequence). V was trimmed by 0 bases and J by 2 bases, leaving 8 bases between them. The CDR3 runs to 14 residues. The CDR3 loop reads CASSIDGGTYEQYF. The CDR3 bases are TGTGCCAGTAGTATAGACGGGGGTACCTACGAGCAGTACTTC.

Notes on this clone: Other DNA sequences in this sample translate to the same CDR3. The chain links TRBV7-9 to TRBJ1-1; D uncertain. The CDR3 consists of 13 residues. Trimming stripped 1 base from V and 2 bases from J, with 5 bases between. Per the germline V gene, CDR1 is SEHNR and CDR2 is FQNEAQ (reference sequence). The CDR3 coding sequence is TGTGCCAGCAGCTTAGTAGCCAACACTGAAGCTTTCTTT. This translates into CASSLVANTEAFF.

This rearrangement joins TRBV5-1 to TRBJ2-7, with 10 bases that match TRBD1. Germline CDR1 SGHRS, CDR2 YFSETQ. CDR3 length: 15 amino acids. J gave up 3 bases and V 0 bases, and 3 bases lay outside the gene matches. DNA of the CDR3: TGCGCCAGCAGCTTGGCCCGGGACAGGGGCTACGAGCAGTACTTC. This sequence encodes CASSLARDRGYEQYF. Full variable domain (missing parts from reference TRBV5-1 and TRBJ2-7): KAGVTQTPRYLIKTRGQQVTLSCSPISGHRSVSWYQQTPGQGLQFLFEYFSETQRNKGNFPGRFSGRQFSNSRSEMNVSTLELGDSALYLCASSLARDRGYEQYFGPGTRLTVT.

The chain is built from TRBV19 and TRBJ1-5; D might be TRBD1 (5 bases). The CDR3 runs to 15 residues. V shed 3 bases and J shed 0 bases, with 9 bases lying between them. CDR1 is LNHDA, CDR2 SQIVND, per germline (reference sequence). The CDR3 region is CASSMGRDSNQPQHF. CDR3 nucleotides: TGTGCCAGTAGTATGGGGCGGGATAGCAATCAGCCCCAGCATTTT.

The rearrangement links TRBV28 to TRBJ1-2; 7 bases map to TRBD1. V dropped 5 bases and J dropped 4; count of bases not matched to a gene: 4. The CDR3 has 13 residues. Germline CDR1 reads MDHEN; CDR2 reads SYDVKM. The DNA of the CDR3 is TGTGCCAGCAGTCAGACAGGGATCTATGGCTACACCTTC. Residues: CASSQTGIYGYTF.

The V gene is TRBV5-4, the J gene TRBJ2-5, with 9 bases that match TRBD2. The DNA end favors TRBJ2-7, so the J call may be wrong. Germline values: CDR1 SGHNT, CDR2 YYREEE (reference sequence). The CDR3 loop spans 14 amino acids. The CDR3 sequence: CASSPSGIKYEQYF. CDR3 nucleotides: TGTGCCAGCAGCCCTAGCGGGATAAAGTACGAGCAGTACTTC.

A single count supports this clone. The chain joins TRBV7-2 to TRBJ1-5, with D hard to call. The CDR3 extends over 16 amino acids. The V gene's germline CDR1 is SGHTA and CDR2 FQGNSA. The V gene lost 1 base and the J gene lost 6 bases, with 16 bases spanning the gap. CDR3 in DNA: TGTGCCAGCAGCTTAGGATCTTGGGGAAATGGTCAGCCCCAGCATTTT. It translates to CASSLGSWGNGQPQHF.

CDR3 in DNA: TGTGCCAGCTCACCAGAGCTACACACAGATACGCAGTATTTT. This codes for CASSPELHTDTQYF. The chain is built from TRBV18 and TRBJ2-3; D remains ambiguous. Trimming removed 2 bases from V and 2 bases from J, with 8 bases in between. Germline assignment: CDR1 KGHSH and CDR2 LQKENI. The CDR3 spans 14 residues. Looking up the rest from reference TRBV18 and TRBJ2-3 gives the full variable domain: NAGVMQNPRHLVRRRGQEARLRCSPMKGHSHVYWYRQLPEEGLKFMVYLQKENIIDESGMPKERFSAEFPKEGPSILRIQQVVRGDSAAYFCASSPELHTDTQYFGPGTRLTVL.

In this sample, this clone turned up once. As DNA, the CDR3 is TGTGCCATCAGTACCGGGACAGTCACGTCTGGGGCCAACGTCCTGACTTTC. Amino acids: CAISTGTVTSGANVLTF. The chain recombines TRBV10-3 with TRBJ2-6, with 7 nucleotides matching TRBD1. This CDR3 spans 17 amino acids. CDR1 and CDR2 (germline): ENHRY, SYGVKD. The V segment lost 5 bases and the J segment 1 base; nucleotides outside the gene matches: 8.

The V call is TRBV9, the J call TRBJ2-7, with D unresolved. From germline, CDR1 is SGDLS and CDR2 YYNGEE. The CDR3 has 13 amino acids. Trimming removed 0 bases from V and 5 bases from J, with 9 bases in between. The CDR3 reads CASSVGLGNEQYF. The CDR3 DNA is TGTGCCAGCAGCGTAGGGCTAGGTAACGAGCAGTACTTC.

In nucleotides, the CDR3 is TGTGCCAGCAGTTTTAGGGACAGGGGAAGGGAAAAACTGTTTTTT. As protein: CASSFRDRGREKLFF. The chain uses TRBV27 and TRBJ1-4; 10 bases are shared with TRBD1. V gave up 3 bases and J gave up 8 bases; unmatched junction bases: 6. The CDR3 runs 15 residues. Germline loops: CDR1 MNHEY, CDR2 SMNVEV (reference sequence).

In regard to this clone: Distinct nucleotide sequences in the sample also encode this CDR3. V gene TRBV14 combines with J gene TRBJ2-3; D is unclear. Trimming removed 4 bases from V and 5 bases from J, with 4 bases in between. The V gene's germline CDR1 is SGHDN and CDR2 FVKESK. The CDR3 has 11 residues. The CDR3: CASSLLDTQYF. CDR3 coding DNA: TGTGCCAGCAGCCTCTTAGATACGCAGTATTTT.

The CDR3 sequence is CASSLLQGRAAFF. CDR3 in DNA: TGTGCCAGCAGTTTACTTCAGGGAAGGGCGGCTTTCTTT. The chain has TRBV27 and TRBJ1-1, with a weak D call TRBD1 (5 bases). V was shortened by 2 bases and J by 11 bases, with 15 bases between the two germline ends. Per germline, CDR1 MNHEY and CDR2 SMNVEV (reference sequence). The CDR3 consists of 13 residues.

The chain couples TRBV2 to TRBJ2-2; D may be TRBD1 (5 bases). From germline, CDR1 is SNHLY and CDR2 FYNNEI. Deletions cut 5 bases from V and 4 bases from J, with 17 bases between. CDR3 length: 16 amino acids. The DNA for the CDR3 is TGTGCCAGCAGTCCAAGGGTTGTTGGGGCCACCGGGGAGCTGTTTTTT. Encoded protein: CASSPRVVGATGELFF.

The chain recombines TRBV28 with TRBJ1-5; TRBD1 is a possible D gene (6 bases). V was clipped by 8 bases and J by 6 bases, with 17 bases between them. This CDR3 spans 14 amino acids. Germline-derived CDR1 and CDR2 are MDHEN and SYDVKM. The CDR3 DNA is TGTGCCAGCCAGACCCCACAGGGTGGTCAGCCCCAGCATTTT. Translated: CASQTPQGGQPQHF.

The rearrangement joins TRBV14 to TRBJ2-2; 12 bases are shared with TRBD2. This CDR3 spans 17 amino acids. The V gene's germline CDR1 is SGHDN and CDR2 FVKESK. J lost 6 bases, V lost 3 bases, and 8 bases had no gene match. DNA for the CDR3: TGTGCCAGCAGCCAGACTAGCGGGAGAGTCTTTGCCGGGGAGCTGTTTTTT. It is translated as CASSQTSGRVFAGELFF.

The V and J genes are TRBV29-1 and TRBJ2-1; tentatively, D is TRBD1 or TRBD2 (5 bases each). CDR1 and CDR2 from the germline V gene are SQVTM and ANQGSEA. With 4 bases removed from V and 2 bases from J, the gap between germline ends came to 12 bases. This CDR3 is built from 14 residues. The CDR3 region is CSVAVWGTYNEQFF. The CDR3, as DNA: TGCAGCGTTGCGGTTTGGGGGACCTACAATGAGCAGTTCTTC.